Listed here is a single T cell receptor (beta chain). Its antigen remains unknown. This entry belongs to a study of T cells in Graves' hyperthyroidism and ophthalmopathy. Findings of the study overall: The blood repertoire included most of the expanded thyroid clonotypes above 0.001.

CDR3 length: 16 amino acids. Trimming removed 0 bases from V and 3 bases from J; junction bases left unmatched: 4. CDR1 SGHRS and CDR2 YFSETQ come from the germline V gene. Inclusion characteristics of ophthalmopathy patients comprised a Clinical Activity Score of at least 3, a NOSPECS grade of at least 4, and duration under 3 months. Uncontrolled infection, other autoimmune disease, pregnancy or lactation excluded patients. Researchers amplified the TCR beta CDR3 regions from RNA transcripts. The HTBI primer set drove a first-round RT-PCR of the TCR CDR3. TCRdb reprocessed the multiplex PCR reads via MiXCR and lists one record per CDR3 protein. The sample records over 400,000 distinct CDR3 sequences, under 15% being singletons.

The source is a man aged 18 to 35 with Graves' ophthalmopathy. Sample: blood. V usage is TRBV5-1 and J usage is TRBJ2-2; TRBD1 agrees at 8 bases. CDR3 bases: TGCGCCAGCAGCTTGGCTTCGACAGGGGACACCGGGGAGCTGTTTTTT. It yields the protein CASSLASTGDTGELFF.